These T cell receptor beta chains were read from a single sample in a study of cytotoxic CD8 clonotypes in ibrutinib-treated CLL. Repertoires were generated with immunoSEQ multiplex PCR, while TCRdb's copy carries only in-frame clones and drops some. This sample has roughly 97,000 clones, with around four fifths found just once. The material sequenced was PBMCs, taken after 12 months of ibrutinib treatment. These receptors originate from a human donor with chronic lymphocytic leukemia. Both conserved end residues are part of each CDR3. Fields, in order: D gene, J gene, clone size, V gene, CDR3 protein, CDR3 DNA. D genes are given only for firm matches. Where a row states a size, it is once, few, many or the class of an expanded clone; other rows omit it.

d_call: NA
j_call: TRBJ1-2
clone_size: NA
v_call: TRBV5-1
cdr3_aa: CATQSGMMYTF
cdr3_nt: TGCGCCACCCAGAGTGGTATGATGTACACCTTC

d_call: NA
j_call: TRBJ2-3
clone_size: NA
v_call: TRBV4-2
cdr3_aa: CASSQDLAYTDTQYF
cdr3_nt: TGTGCCAGCAGCCAAGATCTAGCTTACACAGATACGCAGTATTTT

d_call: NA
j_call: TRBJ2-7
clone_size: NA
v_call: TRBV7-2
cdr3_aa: CASSLVTGGASYEQYF
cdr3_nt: TGTGCCAGCAGCTTAGTTACGGGGGGCGCATCCTACGAGCAGTACTTC

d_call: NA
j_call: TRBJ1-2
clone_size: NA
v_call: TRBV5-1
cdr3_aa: CASSSDPLRNYGYTF
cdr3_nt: TGCGCCAGCAGCTCCGACCCCCTGCGGAACTATGGCTACACCTTC

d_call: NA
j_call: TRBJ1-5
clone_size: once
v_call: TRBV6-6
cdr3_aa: CASSPQGLTNQPQHF
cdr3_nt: TGTGCCAGCAGTCCGCAGGGGTTAACAAATCAGCCCCAGCATTTT

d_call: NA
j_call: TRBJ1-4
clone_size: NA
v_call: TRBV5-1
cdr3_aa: CASSLALTGDGEKLFF
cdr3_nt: TGCGCCAGCAGCTTGGCCCTCACAGGCGATGGCGAAAAACTGTTTTTT

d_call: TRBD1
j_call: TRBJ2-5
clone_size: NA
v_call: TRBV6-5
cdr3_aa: CASSLGQGRGETQYF
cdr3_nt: TGTGCCAGCAGTTTAGGACAGGGGAGAGGGGAGACCCAGTACTTC

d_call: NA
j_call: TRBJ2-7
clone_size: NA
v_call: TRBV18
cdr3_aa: CASSPRAGAAYEQYF
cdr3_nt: TGTGCCAGCTCACCGCGAGCAGGGGCCGCCTACGAGCAGTACTTC

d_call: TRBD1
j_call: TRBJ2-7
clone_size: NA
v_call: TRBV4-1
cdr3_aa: CASSPGQGMVSYEQYF
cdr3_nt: TGCGCCAGCAGCCCGGGACAGGGTATGGTATCCTACGAGCAGTACTTC

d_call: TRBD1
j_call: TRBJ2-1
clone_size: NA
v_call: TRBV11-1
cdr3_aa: CASSLVTGGSYNEQFF
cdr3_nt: TGTGCCAGCAGCTTAGTAACAGGGGGTTCCTACAATGAGCAGTTCTTC

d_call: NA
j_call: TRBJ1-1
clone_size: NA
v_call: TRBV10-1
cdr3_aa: CASSASKNTEAFF
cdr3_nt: TGCGCCAGCAGTGCCTCAAAAAACACTGAAGCTTTCTTT

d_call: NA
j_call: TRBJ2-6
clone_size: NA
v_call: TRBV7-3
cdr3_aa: CASSPHRRSGANVLTF
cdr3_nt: TGTGCCAGCAGCCCCCACAGACGCTCTGGGGCCAACGTCCTGACTTTC

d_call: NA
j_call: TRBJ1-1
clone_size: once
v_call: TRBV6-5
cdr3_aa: CASSYSQGNTEAFF
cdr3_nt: TGTGCCAGCAGTTACAGTCAGGGGAACACTGAAGCTTTCTTT

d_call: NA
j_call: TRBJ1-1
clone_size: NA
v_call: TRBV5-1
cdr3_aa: CASNQAMNTEAFF
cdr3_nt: TGCGCCAGCAATCAAGCCATGAACACTGAAGCTTTCTTT

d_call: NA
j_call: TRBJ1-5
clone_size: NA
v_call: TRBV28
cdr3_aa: CASSLTNQPQHF
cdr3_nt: TGTGCCAGCAGTTTAACGAATCAGCCCCAGCATTTT

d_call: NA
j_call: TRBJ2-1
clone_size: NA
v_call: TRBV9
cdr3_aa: CASSAGTASSYNEQFF
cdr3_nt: TGTGCCAGCAGCGCCGGGACGGCGAGCTCCTACAATGAGCAGTTCTTC

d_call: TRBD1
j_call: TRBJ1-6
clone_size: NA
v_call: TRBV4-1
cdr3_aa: CASSQEGDRGRSSPLHF
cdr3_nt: TGCGCCAGCAGCCAAGAAGGAGACAGGGGGAGGAGTTCACCCCTCCACTTT

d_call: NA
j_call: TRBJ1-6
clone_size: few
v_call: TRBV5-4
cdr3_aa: CASRGQGTYNSPLHF
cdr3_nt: TGTGCCAGCAGAGGGCAGGGTACCTATAATTCACCCCTCCACTTT

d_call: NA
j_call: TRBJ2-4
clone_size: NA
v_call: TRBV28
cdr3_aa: CAPPGEIKNIQYF
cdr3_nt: TGTGCCCCCCCAGGGGAGATTAAAAACATTCAGTACTTC

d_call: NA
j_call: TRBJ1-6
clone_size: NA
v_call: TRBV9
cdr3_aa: CASSVESSYNSPLHF
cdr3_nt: TGTGCCAGCAGCGTAGAGAGCTCCTATAATTCACCCCTCCACTTT

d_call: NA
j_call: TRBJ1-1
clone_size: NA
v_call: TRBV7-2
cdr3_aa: CASSLGSMNTEAFF
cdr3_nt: TGTGCCAGCAGCTTAGGCAGCATGAACACTGAAGCTTTCTTT

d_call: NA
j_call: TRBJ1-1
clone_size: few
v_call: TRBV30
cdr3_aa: CAWSTDSTGFF
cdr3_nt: TGTGCCTGGAGTACTGACAGCACTGGTTTCTTT

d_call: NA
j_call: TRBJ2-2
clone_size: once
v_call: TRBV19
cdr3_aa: CASSISPAGELFF
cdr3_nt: TGTGCCAGTAGTATAAGCCCGGCCGGGGAGCTGTTTTTT

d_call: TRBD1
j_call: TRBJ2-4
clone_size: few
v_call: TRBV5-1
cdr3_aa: CASSLEGQGGNIQYF
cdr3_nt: TGCGCCAGCAGCTTGGAGGGACAGGGTGGAAACATTCAGTACTTC

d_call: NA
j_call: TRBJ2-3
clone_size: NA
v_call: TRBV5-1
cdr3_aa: CASSLGDRTDTQYF
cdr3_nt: TGCGCCAGCAGCTTGGGGGACCGCACAGATACGCAGTATTTT

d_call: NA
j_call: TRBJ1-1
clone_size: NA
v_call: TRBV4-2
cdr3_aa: CASSQVGGNTEAFF
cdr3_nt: TGTGCCAGCAGTCAGGTGGGGGGGAACACTGAAGCTTTCTTT

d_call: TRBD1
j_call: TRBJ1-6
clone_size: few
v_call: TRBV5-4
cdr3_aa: CASSMTGGDSPLHF
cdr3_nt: TGTGCCAGCAGCATGACAGGGGGGGATTCACCCCTCCACTTT

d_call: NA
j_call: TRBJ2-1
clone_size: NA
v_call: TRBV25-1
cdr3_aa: CASSALSGVGSEQFF
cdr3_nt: TGTGCCAGCAGCGCCCTATCTGGGGTAGGGTCTGAGCAGTTCTTC

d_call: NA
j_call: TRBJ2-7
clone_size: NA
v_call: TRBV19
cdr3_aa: CASSMENLSDSYEQYF
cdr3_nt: TGTGCCAGTAGTATGGAAAATCTTAGCGACTCCTACGAGCAGTACTTC

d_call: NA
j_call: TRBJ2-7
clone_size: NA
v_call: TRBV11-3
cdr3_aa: CASSPGGGGGYEQYF
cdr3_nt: TGTGCCAGCAGCCCCGGAGGTGGGGGCGGGTACGAGCAGTACTTC

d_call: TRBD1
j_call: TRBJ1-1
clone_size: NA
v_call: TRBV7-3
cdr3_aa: CASSLFRQGRTEAFF
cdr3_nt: TGTGCCAGCAGCTTATTCCGACAGGGGAGGACTGAAGCTTTCTTT

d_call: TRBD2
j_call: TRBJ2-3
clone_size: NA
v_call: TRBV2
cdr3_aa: CASSGLAGPSTDTQYF
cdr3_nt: TGTGCCAGCAGTGGACTAGCGGGGCCTAGCACAGATACGCAGTATTTT

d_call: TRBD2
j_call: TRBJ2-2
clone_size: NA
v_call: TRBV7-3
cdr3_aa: CASSPQPSGGGGELFF
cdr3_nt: TGTGCCAGCAGCCCACAACCTAGCGGGGGAGGCGGGGAGCTGTTTTTT

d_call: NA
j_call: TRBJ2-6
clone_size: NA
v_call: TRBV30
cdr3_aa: CAWKGTSLSGANVLTF
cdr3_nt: TGTGCCTGGAAAGGGACGTCCCTCTCTGGGGCCAACGTCCTGACTTTC

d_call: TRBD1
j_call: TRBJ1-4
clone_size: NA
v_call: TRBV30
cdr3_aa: CAWRRDSLGTNEKLFF
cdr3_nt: TGTGCCTGGAGGCGGGACAGCCTGGGAACTAATGAAAAACTGTTTTTT

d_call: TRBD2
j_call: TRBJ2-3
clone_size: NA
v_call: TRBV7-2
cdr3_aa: CASSTQTSGRRSDTQYF
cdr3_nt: TGTGCCAGCAGCACCCAGACTAGCGGGAGGAGGTCAGATACGCAGTATTTT

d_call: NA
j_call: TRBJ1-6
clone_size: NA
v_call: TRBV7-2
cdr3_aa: CASSKNRVGYNSPLHF
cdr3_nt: TGTGCCAGCAGTAAAAACAGGGTTGGTTACAATTCACCCCTCCACTTT

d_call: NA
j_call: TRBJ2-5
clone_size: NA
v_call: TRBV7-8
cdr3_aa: CASSPDGWEKETQYF
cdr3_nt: TGTGCCAGCAGCCCCGACGGGTGGGAGAAAGAGACCCAGTACTTC

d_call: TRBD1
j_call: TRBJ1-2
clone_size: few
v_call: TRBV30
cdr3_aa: CAWSSQGGSGYTF
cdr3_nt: TGTGCCTGGAGCTCACAGGGGGGCTCTGGCTACACCTTC

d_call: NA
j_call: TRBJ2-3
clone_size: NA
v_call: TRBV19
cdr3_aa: CASTLGGTSTDTQYF
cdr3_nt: TGTGCCAGTACCTTAGGGGGGACCAGCACAGATACGCAGTATTTT